What follows describes a single T cell receptor (beta chain). This record belongs to a study of blood T cells in healthy people across ages. CDR3 length: 15 residues. The germline CDR1 and CDR2 sequences are LNHNV and YYDKDF (reference sequence). V dropped 0 bases and J dropped 7 bases, with 16 bases sitting between them. It was with a sample-barcoded 5' primer and a J-beta primer mix that a second PCR of roughly 7 to 12 cycles was run. One entry per CDR3 protein results from TCRdb running MiXCR on the 5' RACE reads. Among roughly 800,000 distinct CDR3 sequences listed, roughly 50% were seen once. The V and J genes are TRBV15 and TRBJ2-7; D may be TRBD1 (5 bases). The source material was blood. This receptor was obtained from a young man in good health. The chain's CDR3 is CATSRDSVQGREQYF. CDR3 sequence (DNA): TGTGCCACCAGCAGAGATAGTGTGCAGGGCCGAGAGCAGTACTTC.